The count of the clone carrying this T cell receptor (beta chain) is one. This sample stems from a study of control samples from healthy donors and cancer patients. TCRdb's table, derived via immunoSEQ multiplex PCR, lists solely in-frame clones and lacks some. In the table there are about 34,000 clones, around 83% of which are singletons. The length of the CDR3 is 15 residues. With V trimmed by 4 bases and J by 5 bases, 10 bases remained unmatched. Germline V gene data show CDR1 as LGHNA and CDR2 as YSLEER. The chain employs TRBV4-3 and TRBJ1-1; TRBD1 matches 7 bases. The clonotype originates from a woman between 40 and 55 years old with lung cancer. Sequenced: PBMCs. CDR3 region: CASSRATGSETEAFF. The CDR3 region has the DNA TGCGCCAGCAGCCGAGCGACAGGGTCTGAGACTGAAGCTTTCTTT.